The clone carrying this TCR beta chain has more than one count but fewer than ten. This sample's TCRbeta library carried unique molecular identifier barcodes. In TCRdb, the PCR reads were re-called with MiXCR into one record per CDR3 protein. The sample carries approximately 350,000 distinct CDR3 sequences, roughly 14% recorded once. The data belong to a study of T-cell reconstitution after alpha-beta-depleted transplantation in children. Germline CDR1 reads LGHDT; CDR2 reads YNNKEL (reference sequence). V lost 0 bases to trimming and J lost 5 bases, with 13 bases between them. This CDR3 is 15 amino acids long.

The sequences come from PBMCs, collected from the stem cell graft. This clonotype originated in a human donor who donated a stem cell graft to a child with Fanconi anemia. The J gene is TRBJ2-5, the V gene TRBV3-1; D ambiguous. CDR3 nucleotide sequence: TGTGCCAGCAGCCAAGAAGCCTCAATTAGGGAGACCCAGTACTTC. It codes for CASSQEASIRETQYF.